This entry lists 18 T cell receptor beta chains sequenced from one sample in a study of cytomegalovirus exposure and HLA in healthy donors. PCR was performed using 60 Vbeta and 13 Jbeta primers. The method was immunoSEQ multiplex PCR; TCRdb's version includes in-frame clones alone and lacks a portion of them. The data show 130,000 or so clones, over 60% seen once. The specimen was PBMCs. The receptors were sampled from a woman aged 55-70 years in good health and CMV-seronegative.

The rearrangement uses TRBV28 and TRBJ2-1, with D tentatively TRBD2 (6 bases). The CDR3 extends over 13 amino acids. The V gene's germline CDR1 is MDHEN and CDR2 SYDVKM. Trimming left V 7 bases short and J 6 bases short, with 13 bases between. The CDR3 DNA is TGTGCCAGCACCCGGGACGGGGGCAATGAGCAGTTCTTC. Translation gives CASTRDGGNEQFF.

This clone was picked up a small number of times. The gene calls are TRBV6-1 and TRBJ1-2; D is ambiguous. The CDR3 length is 16 residues. Germline V gene lookup returns CDR1 MNHNS and CDR2 SASEGT. With 0 bases removed from V and 0 bases from J, the gap between germline ends came to 11 bases. CDR3 region: CASSEAGLEANYGYTF. The CDR3 DNA reads as TGTGCCAGCAGTGAAGCAGGGTTGGAGGCTAACTATGGCTACACCTTC.

In regard to this clone: Other DNA variants within this sample encode the same CDR3. V usage is TRBV27 and J usage is TRBJ2-7, with D uncertain. CDR1 is MNHEY, CDR2 SMNVEV, per germline (reference sequence). Trimming removed 5 bases from V and 0 bases from J, with 11 bases in between. The CDR3 sequence is 14 residues long. Here the CDR3 DNA reads TGTGCCAGCAGTCCCCGGGTCGTCTCCTACGAGCAGTACTTC. As protein: CASSPRVVSYEQYF.

This chain uses TRBV7-4 with TRBJ1-5, with 7 bases identical to TRBD1. The CDR3 totals 12 residues. The germline V gene has CDR1 SGHVT and CDR2 SQSDAQ. Unmatched junction bases numbered 5, after V lost 8 bases and J lost 7 bases. The CDR3 reads CASSDREQPQHF. CDR3 DNA sequence: TGTGCCAGCTCAGACAGGGAACAGCCCCAGCATTTT.

This chain connects TRBV4-3 to TRBJ2-2, with D possibly TRBD1 on 5 matching bases. This CDR3 contains 14 residues. The V and J ends lost 0 bases and 7 bases respectively, with 9 bases between them. Germline CDR1 reads LGHNA; CDR2 reads YSLEER. The CDR3 region is CASSQDTRGGELFF. CDR3 sequence (DNA): TGCGCCAGCAGCCAAGATACAAGGGGCGGGGAGCTGTTTTTT.

This clone was counted a few times. The V gene is TRBV6-4, the J gene TRBJ2-6; D unclear. Germline values: CDR1 MRHNA, CDR2 SNTAGT. Trimming cost V 0 bases and J 0 bases, with 3 bases left between them. This CDR3 region has 15 residues. Here the CDR3 DNA reads TGTGCCAGCAGTGACTCGAGCTCTGGGGCCAACGTCCTGACTTTC. It yields the protein CASSDSSSGANVLTF.

The rearrangement joins TRBV13 to TRBJ2-1, with a possible D match to TRBD2 (5 bases). Per the germline V gene, CDR1 is PRHDT and CDR2 is FYEKMQ (reference sequence). V was clipped by 5 bases and J by 7 bases, with 12 bases between them. The CDR3 length is 13 residues. The CDR3: CASSLAGGNEQFF. CDR3 coding DNA: TGTGCCAGCAGCCTCGCGGGTGGGAATGAGCAGTTCTTC.

The chain couples TRBV5-1 to TRBJ2-5, with 13 bases identical to TRBD2. The CDR3 is made up of 15 amino acids. The trim removed 4 bases at V and 2 bases at J, leaving 2 bases unmatched. CDR1 is SGHRS and CDR2 is YFSETQ in the germline V gene. CDR3 nucleotide sequence: TGCGCCAGCAGCGGGGGACTAGCGGGGCAAGAGACCCAGTACTTC. As protein: CASSGGLAGQETQYF.

The chain recombines TRBV28 with TRBJ1-1; 8 nucleotides agree with TRBD1. Germline V gives CDR1 MDHEN, CDR2 SYDVKM. V lost 5 bases, J lost 5 bases, and 4 bases stayed unmatched. The length of the CDR3 is 13 residues. The CDR3 loop reads CASSGQGFTEAFF. CDR3 nucleotides: TGTGCCAGCAGTGGACAGGGCTTTACTGAAGCTTTCTTT.

A few counts support this clone. CDR3 loop: CASSLGFRGNSPLHF. CDR3 DNA: TGTGCCAGCTCGCTCGGATTTCGAGGGAATTCACCCCTCCACTTT. V is TRBV18 and J is TRBJ1-6; D is uncertain. CDR3 length: 15 amino acids. V lost 6 bases to trimming and J lost 7 bases, with 16 bases between them. Germline loops: CDR1 KGHSH, CDR2 LQKENI. Variable domain in full (rest from reference TRBV18 and TRBJ1-6): NAGVMQNPRHLVRRRGQEARLRCSPMKGHSHVYWYRQLPEEGLKFMVYLQKENIIDESGMPKERFSAEFPKEGPSILRIQQVVRGDSAAYFCASSLGFRGNSPLHFGNGTRLTVT.

The DNA of the CDR3 is TGTGCCAGCTCACCCAACCTCCAGGGGACAGATACGCAGTATTTT. This sequence encodes CASSPNLQGTDTQYF. The rearrangement uses TRBV18 and TRBJ2-3, with D tentatively TRBD1 (6 bases). The CDR3 runs to 15 residues. V lost 3 bases, J lost 3 bases, and 13 bases lay in between. Germline V gene sequence: CDR1 KGHSH, CDR2 LQKENI.

The chain links TRBV7-8 to TRBJ1-2, with D possibly matching TRBD1 (6 bases). CDR1 is SGHVS and CDR2 is FQNEAQ in the germline V gene. Between the trimmed V and J ends, which lost 5 bases and 3 bases, there was a span of 16 bases. CDR3 size: 15 residues. CDR3 nucleotides: TGTGCCAGCAGCGCCTGGGGGGGCCAGGACTATGGCTACACCTTC. Amino acids: CASSAWGGQDYGYTF.

The chain carries TRBV21-1 and TRBJ2-5; TRBD2, the D gene given by the table, was not confirmed from the DNA. TRBV21-1 is marked as a pseudogene. The CDR3 consists of 15 residues. The CDR3: CASSLRTSAEETQYF. CDR3 bases: TGTGCCAGCAGCCTTCGGACTAGCGCAGAAGAGACCCAGTACTTC.

V usage is TRBV4-1 and J usage is TRBJ2-1; TRBD2 might be the D (6 bases). The CDR3 length is 16 residues. CDR1 and CDR2 (germline): MGHRA, YSYEKL. V was pared by 5 bases and J by 7 bases, with 21 bases between. The CDR3 region is CASSTRAGLRGNEQFF. The CDR3 bases are TGCGCCAGCAGCACCCGGGCGGGACTTCGAGGAAATGAGCAGTTCTTC.

The V call is TRBV13, the J call TRBJ2-1, with D perhaps matching TRBD2 (6 bases). Germline CDR1 PRHDT, CDR2 FYEKMQ (reference sequence). The CDR3 extends over 15 amino acids. V was cut by 0 bases and J by 0 bases, with 6 bases left in between. CDR3 coding DNA: TGTGCCAGCAGCTTAGGGGGGGGCTCCTACAATGAGCAGTTCTTC. The encoded protein is CASSLGGGSYNEQFF.

The V and J genes are TRBV7-2 and TRBJ2-7, with 10 bases identical to TRBD2. V gave up 4 bases and J gave up 6 bases; unmatched junction bases: 6. This CDR3 is 14 amino acids long. Germline CDR1 SGHTA, CDR2 FQGNSA. The CDR3 DNA follows: TGTGCCAGCAGCTCGGGACTAGCGAACTCCGAGCAGTACTTC. Translating it yields CASSSGLANSEQYF. The full variable domain, in which reference TRBV7-2 and TRBJ2-7 provide the parts outside the CDR3, is GAGVSQSPSNKVTEKGKDVELRCDPISGHTALYWYRQSLGQGLEFLIYFQGNSAPDKSGLPSDRFSAERTGGSVSTLTIQRTQQEDSAVYLCASSSGLANSEQYFGPGTRLTVT.

The DNA of the CDR3 is TGCGCCAGCAGCTTAGCTAACACCGGGGAGCTGTTTTTT. It specifies CASSLANTGELFF. This rearrangement joins TRBV5-1 to TRBJ2-2; D not resolved. The V end was cut by 2 bases, the J end by 2 bases, with 4 bases between. The CDR3 covers 13 residues. CDR1 is SGHRS, CDR2 YFSETQ, per germline. The full variable domain, its missing parts supplied by reference TRBV5-1 and TRBJ2-2, is KAGVTQTPRYLIKTRGQQVTLSCSPISGHRSVSWYQQTPGQGLQFLFEYFSETQRNKGNFPGRFSGRQFSNSRSEMNVSTLELGDSALYLCASSLANTGELFFGEGSRLTVL.

This clone was counted between two and nine times. The chain couples TRBV27 to TRBJ2-3, with 10 bases fitting TRBD2. Germline lookup yields CDR1 MNHEY and CDR2 SMNVEV (reference sequence). The J segment lost 3 bases and the V segment lost 10 bases, leaving 7 bases of the junction unmatched. The CDR3 spans 14 residues. The CDR3 region is CATRRAGGTDTQYF. CDR3 nucleotides: TGTGCCACCAGGAGAGCGGGAGGGACAGATACGCAGTATTTT.